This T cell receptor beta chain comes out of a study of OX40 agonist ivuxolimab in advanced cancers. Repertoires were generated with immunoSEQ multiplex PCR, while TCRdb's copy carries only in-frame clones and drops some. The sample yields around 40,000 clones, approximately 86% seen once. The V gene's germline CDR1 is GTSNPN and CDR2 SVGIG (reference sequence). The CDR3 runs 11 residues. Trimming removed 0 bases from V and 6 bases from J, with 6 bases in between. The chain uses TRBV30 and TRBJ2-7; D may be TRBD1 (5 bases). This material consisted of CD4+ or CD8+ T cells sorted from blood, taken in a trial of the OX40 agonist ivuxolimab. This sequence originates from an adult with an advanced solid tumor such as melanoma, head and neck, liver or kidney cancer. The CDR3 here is CAWSVQVEQYF. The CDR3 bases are TGTGCCTGGAGTGTACAGGTCGAGCAGTACTTC.